This T cell receptor beta chain is from a study of T-cell memory formation after mild COVID-19. Findings and caveats of the study: Mostly located in CM and EM were contracting CD4+ clones, with contracting CD8+ clones located in EMRA. What remained unconfirmed was the SARS-CoV-2 specificity of second-wave clones peaking on day 37. Pre-infection memory already had some responding clones, implying cross-reactive memory joined.

Note on this clonotype: The antigen remains unidentified.

TCRdb re-called the 5' RACE reads with MiXCR, one entry per CDR3 protein. The data hold hundreds of thousands of distinct CDR3 sequences, with approximately 29% observed a single time. Germline assignment: CDR1 SGHVS and CDR2 FNYEAQ. The CDR3 contains 15 residues. V shed 1 base and J shed 4 bases, with 12 bases lying between them. The source material was PBMCs or a T cell subset sorted from them (not recorded which). The clonotype comes from an adult woman who had mild COVID-19 (a few samples of this study predate the infection). Cell type and time point are not known. The rearrangement links TRBV7-6 to TRBJ2-3; D not resolved. This chain's CDR3 is CASSLGAIRADTQYF. Here the CDR3 DNA reads TGTGCCAGCAGCTTAGGAGCGATACGGGCAGATACGCAGTATTTT.